The rows below give T cell receptor beta chains drawn from one sample of a study of T cells after yellow fever vaccination. A single record per CDR3 protein comes from TCRdb applying MiXCR to the 5' RACE reads. The sample lists 250,000 to 400,000 distinct CDR3 sequences; 3.5% to 4.5% were seen once. The sequencing used PBMCs, collected 15 days after the yellow fever booster vaccination. These receptors originate from a young man who received the YFV17D yellow fever vaccine. CDR3s include the opening cysteine and the closing phenylalanine or tryptophan. The D gene is left open where the match is weak. Clone size is stated in some rows and not others, as once, few, many or a class when expanded.

TRBJ2-1,TRBV6-5,few,TRBD2,CASSYFQRGEQFF,TGTGCCAGCAGTTACTTTCAGCGGGGTGAGCAGTTCTTC
TRBJ2-3,TRBV5-4,-,TRBD2,CASSPSGGADRDTQYF,TGTGCCAGCAGCCCGAGCGGGGGGGCGGATAGGGATACGCAGTATTTT
TRBJ2-3,TRBV5-1,many,-,CASSFGLMYTDTQYF,TGCGCCAGCAGCTTCGGTCTCATGTACACAGATACGCAGTATTTT
TRBJ2-3,TRBV3-1,-,TRBD2,CASSHLAGGTQYF,TGTGCCAGCAGCCATCTAGCGGGGGGTACGCAGTATTTT
TRBJ2-3,TRBV5-1,many,TRBD2,CASSLALRGGSDTQYF,TGCGCCAGCAGCTTGGCCTTGCGGGGGGGATCGGATACGCAGTATTTT
TRBJ2-3,TRBV25-1,many,-,CASGQGTADTQYF,TGTGCCAGCGGGCAGGGTACAGCAGATACGCAGTATTTT
TRBJ2-1,TRBV20-1,-,TRBD2,CSAGNAGTSGGGYNEQFF,TGCAGTGCTGGGAATGCCGGGACTAGCGGGGGGGGCTACAATGAGCAGTTCTTC
TRBJ2-7,TRBV20-1,few,-,CSARDSTSSYEQYF,TGCAGTGCTAGGGACTCGACGAGCTCCTACGAGCAGTACTTC
TRBJ2-1,TRBV24-1,few,TRBD2,CATSDSSGADEQFF,TGTGCCACCAGTGATTCTAGCGGGGCTGATGAGCAGTTCTTC
TRBJ1-2,TRBV7-9,-,-,CASSPWTGPSFYGYTF,TGTGCCAGCAGCCCTTGGACCGGGCCCTCCTTCTATGGCTACACCTTC
TRBJ2-1,TRBV11-2,many,-,CASSHRQGGLYNEQFF,TGTGCCAGCAGCCACCGACAGGGAGGGCTCTACAATGAGCAGTTCTTC
TRBJ1-3,TRBV12-3/TRBV12-4,many,-,CASSPSAGGNTIYF,TGTGCCAGCAGTCCGTCGGCGGGTGGAAACACCATATATTTT
TRBJ1-1,TRBV9,many,-,CASSATGEEAFF,TGTGCCAGCAGCGCAACGGGAGAGGAAGCTTTCTTT
TRBJ2-5,TRBV11-2,many,-,CASTTGTTQETQYF,TGTGCCAGCACCACCGGGACCACCCAAGAGACCCAGTACTTC
TRBJ2-5,TRBV6-6,many,-,CASSYEAETQYF,TGTGCCAGCAGTTACGAAGCAGAGACCCAGTACTTC
TRBJ2-7,TRBV4-3,few,TRBD2,CASSQNGREQYF,TGCGCCAGCAGCCAAAACGGGAGGGAGCAGTACTTC
TRBJ2-2,TRBV5-4,many,TRBD2,CASSHGLAGTYTGELFF,TGTGCCAGCAGCCACGGACTAGCGGGGACCTACACCGGGGAGCTGTTTTTT
TRBJ2-5,TRBV20-1,-,TRBD2,CSARDTGGTQYF,TGCAGTGCTAGGGATACGGGGGGGACCCAGTACTTC
TRBJ2-5,TRBV15,many,-,CATSNQFSPGETQYF,TGTGCCACCAGCAATCAGTTTTCCCCGGGGGAGACCCAGTACTTC
TRBJ1-1,TRBV12-3/TRBV12-4,many,-,CASSLGLMNTEAFF,TGTGCCAGCAGCCTGGGACTCATGAACACTGAAGCTTTCTTT
TRBJ1-4,TRBV27,-,-,CASSLGAIGEKLFF,TGTGCCAGCAGTTTGGGGGCGATTGGAGAAAAACTGTTTTTT
TRBJ2-3,TRBV4-1,-,TRBD2,CASSQGGGTTDTQYF,TGCGCCAGCAGCCAGGGCGGGGGGACCACAGATACGCAGTATTTT
TRBJ2-1,TRBV7-2,few,TRBD2,CASSLARRDYRMAGAYNEQFF,TGTGCCAGCAGCTTAGCGCGCAGGGACTATCGTATGGCGGGCGCCTACAATGAGCAGTTCTTC
TRBJ2-3,TRBV12-3/TRBV12-4,many,TRBD1,CASSGQGRGTDTQYF,TGTGCCAGCAGTGGACAGGGTCGTGGCACAGATACGCAGTATTTT
TRBJ2-1,TRBV4-1,many,TRBD2,CASSPFGGADNEQFF,TGCGCCAGCAGCCCATTCGGGGGGGCCGACAATGAGCAGTTCTTC
TRBJ2-1,TRBV4-1,few,TRBD2,CASSLGRGGVEQFF,TGCGCCAGCAGCCTCGGGCGGGGGGGCGTCGAGCAGTTCTTC
TRBJ2-1,TRBV4-1,few,-,CASSQDIARVNEQFF,TGCGCCAGCAGCCAAGATATCGCCAGGGTAAATGAGCAGTTCTTC
TRBJ2-1,TRBV3-2,-,-,CASSQEEEPSYNEQFF,TGTGCCAGCAGCCAGGAAGAAGAACCCTCCTACAATGAGCAGTTCTTC
TRBJ2-3,TRBV7-2,-,TRBD2,CASSLDLAGPTDTQYF,TGTGCCAGCAGCTTAGATCTAGCGGGGCCAACAGATACGCAGTATTTT
TRBJ1-2,TRBV5-1,-,-,CASSTRGFGANYGYTF,TGCGCCAGCAGCACTAGGGGTTTTGGCGCTAACTATGGCTACACCTTC